The present T cell receptor (beta chain) was sequenced within a study of yellow fever vaccine responses in identical twins (dated by TCRdb to the late 2010s). Study-level background: Focusing on identical twins, the study followed the T cell clones that responded to the vaccine, and did so with precision. The study at large found these results: According to the authors, in identical twins the way T cells responded to vaccination appeared partly convergent and partly personalized.

With regard to this clonotype: Its antigen is currently not known. No clone much larger than this one lies a single base away; base qualities are absent.

Libraries were made using RT-PCR. TCRdb lists the instrument as Illumina HiSeq 2500. TCRdb ran its own pipeline on the public reads, namely fastp trimming at Q25 and MiXCR clone calling, and kept in-frame beta chains. Identical CDR3 protein sequences are pooled into one entry, listed with their most common genes and DNA. The sample table holds about 4,200 distinct CDR3 sequences, of which 85% were seen once. The leading ten clones occupy 2.9% of the sample. CDR1 and CDR2 (SNHLY, FYNNEI) derive from the germline V gene. V and J lose 0 bases and 4 bases, and a span of 4 bases separates them. From cysteine to phenylalanine, the CDR3 is 12 amino acids long. The CDR3 DNA has 36 bases and is translated from base 1.

Sample: T cells from blood (PBMCs), unsorted or a sorted subset (not recorded which), taken before or after yellow fever vaccination (not recorded which). The TCR originated in a woman between 18 and 30 years old who received the yellow fever vaccine. Donor details come from another sample of the same person, matched by shared clones. This chain joins TRBV2 to TRBJ2-7, with the D gene uncertain. Here the CDR3 is given as CASSEALYEQYF. The DNA sequence is given as TGTGCCAGCAGTGAAGCCCTTTACGAGCAGTACTTC.